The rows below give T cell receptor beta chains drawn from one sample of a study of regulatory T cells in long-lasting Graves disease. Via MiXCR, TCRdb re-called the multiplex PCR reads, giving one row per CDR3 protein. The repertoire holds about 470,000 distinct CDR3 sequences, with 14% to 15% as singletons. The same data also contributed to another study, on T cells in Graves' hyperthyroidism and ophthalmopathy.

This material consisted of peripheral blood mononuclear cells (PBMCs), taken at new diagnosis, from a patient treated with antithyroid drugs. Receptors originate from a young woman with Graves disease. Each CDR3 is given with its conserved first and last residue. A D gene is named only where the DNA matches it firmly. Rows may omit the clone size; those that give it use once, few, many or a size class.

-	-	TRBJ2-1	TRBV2	CASSEVGNRNEQFF	TGTGCCAGCAGTGAAGTGGGCAACCGGAATGAGCAGTTCTTC
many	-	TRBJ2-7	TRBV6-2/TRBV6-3	CASSYSRGQSYEQYF	TGTGCCAGCAGTTACTCGCGGGGGCAGTCCTACGAGCAGTACTTC
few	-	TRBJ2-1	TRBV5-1	CASSLAGVNEQFF	TGCGCCAGCAGCTTGGCCGGGGTGAATGAGCAGTTCTTC
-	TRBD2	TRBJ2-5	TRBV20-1	CSADGLAENQETQYF	TGCAGTGCTGATGGACTAGCGGAGAACCAAGAGACCCAGTACTTC
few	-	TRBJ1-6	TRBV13	CASSQGASSYNSPLHF	TGTGCCAGCAGCCAAGGGGCCAGCTCCTATAATTCACCCCTCCACTTT
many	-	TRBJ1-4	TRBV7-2	CASSLVGEPSEKLFF	TGTGCCAGCAGCTTAGTGGGGGAACCGAGTGAAAAACTGTTTTTT
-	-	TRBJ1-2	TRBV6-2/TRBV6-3	CVSNWDSGAGYGYTF	TGTGTCAGCAACTGGGATTCCGGAGCGGGGTATGGCTACACCTTC
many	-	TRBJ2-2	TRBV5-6	CATRIGQTNTGELFF	TGTGCCACTAGAATCGGACAGACGAACACCGGGGAGCTGTTTTTT
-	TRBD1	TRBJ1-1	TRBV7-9	CASRKTGGNTEAFF	TGTGCCAGCAGAAAAACAGGGGGGAACACTGAAGCTTTCTTT
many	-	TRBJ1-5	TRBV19	CASNAGTSQPQHF	TGTGCCAGTAATGCAGGGACTTCGCAGCCCCAGCATTTT
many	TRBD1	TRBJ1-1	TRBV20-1	CSARVIRTGRVNTEAFF	TGCAGTGCTAGGGTGATCAGGACAGGGAGAGTTAACACTGAAGCTTTCTTT
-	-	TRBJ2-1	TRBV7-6	CASSSQDSFYNEQFF	TGTGCCAGCAGCTCTCAGGACAGCTTTTACAATGAGCAGTTCTTC
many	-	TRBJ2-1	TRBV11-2	CASSLPELAFDEQFF	TGTGCCAGCAGCTTACCTGAACTAGCTTTCGATGAGCAGTTCTTC
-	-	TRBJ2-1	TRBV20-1	CSARETKRVDEQFF	TGCAGTGCTAGAGAAACCAAGAGGGTCGATGAGCAGTTCTTC
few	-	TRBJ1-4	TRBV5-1	CASSLDGTNEKLFF	TGCGCCAGCAGCTTGGATGGGACAAATGAAAAACTGTTTTTT
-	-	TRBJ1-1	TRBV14	CASSRVGVNTEAFF	TGTGCCAGCAGCCGTGTGGGGGTGAACACTGAAGCTTTCTTT
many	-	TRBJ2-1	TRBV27	CASSSFGSSYNEQFF	TGTGCCAGCAGTTCGTTCGGGAGCTCCTACAATGAGCAGTTCTTC
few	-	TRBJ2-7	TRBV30	CAWSDSSYEQYF	TGTGCCTGGAGTGACAGTTCCTACGAGCAGTACTTC
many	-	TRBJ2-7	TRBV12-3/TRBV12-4	CASSAWTYEQYF	TGTGCCAGCAGCGCCTGGACCTACGAGCAGTACTTC
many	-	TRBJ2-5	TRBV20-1	CSAQGFFQETQYF	TGCAGTGCCCAGGGTTTTTTCCAAGAGACCCAGTACTTC
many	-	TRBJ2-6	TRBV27	CASSVTPSGASGANVLTF	TGTGCCAGCAGTGTCACCCCGTCAGGAGCCTCTGGGGCCAACGTCCTGACTTTC
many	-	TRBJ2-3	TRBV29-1	CSVVGGDTDTQYF	TGCAGCGTGGTGGGAGGCGACACAGATACGCAGTATTTT
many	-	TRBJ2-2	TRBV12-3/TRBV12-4	CASTIARDSWMTGELFF	TGTGCCAGCACCATCGCCCGGGACTCGTGGATGACCGGGGAGCTGTTTTTT
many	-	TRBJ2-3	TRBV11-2	CASSLVGPPDTQYF	TGTGCCAGCAGCTTAGTGGGGCCCCCAGATACGCAGTATTTT
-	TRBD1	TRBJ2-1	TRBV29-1	CSAHRGSEQFF	TGCAGCGCCCACAGGGGTAGTGAGCAGTTCTTC
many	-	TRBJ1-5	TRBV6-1	CAIASGVGQPQHF	TGTGCCATCGCGAGTGGGGTGGGGCAGCCCCAGCATTTT
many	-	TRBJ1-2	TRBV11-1	CASSLVPLNHYAGYTF	TGTGCCAGCAGCTTAGTCCCCCTAAACCACTATGCCGGCTACACCTTC
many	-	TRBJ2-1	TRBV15	CATSRDTREQFF	TGTGCCACCAGCAGAGATACTCGGGAGCAGTTCTTC
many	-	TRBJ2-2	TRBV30	CAWSGRAIRTGELFF	TGTGCCTGGAGTGGCCGGGCTATACGTACCGGGGAGCTGTTTTTT
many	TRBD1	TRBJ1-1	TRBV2	CASRWTGYTEAFF	TGTGCCAGCAGGTGGACAGGGTACACTGAAGCTTTCTTT
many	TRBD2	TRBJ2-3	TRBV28	CASSSIPGTSGSADTQYF	TGTGCCAGCAGTTCAATCCCCGGGACTAGCGGGAGTGCAGATACGCAGTATTTT
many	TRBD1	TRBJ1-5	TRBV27	CASSKGQGDRPQHF	TGTGCCAGCAGTAAGGGACAGGGGGACAGGCCCCAGCATTTT
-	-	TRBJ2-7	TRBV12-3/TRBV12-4	CASSPTEIYEQYF	TGTGCCAGCAGTCCGACAGAAATTTACGAGCAGTACTTC
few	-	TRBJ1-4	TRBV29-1	CSVGGRANEKLFF	TGCAGCGTTGGCGGACGGGCTAATGAAAAACTGTTTTTT
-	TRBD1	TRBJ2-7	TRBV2	CASSDPLGAGQGNYEQYF	TGTGCCAGCAGTGATCCTTTGGGGGCGGGACAGGGAAACTACGAGCAGTACTTC
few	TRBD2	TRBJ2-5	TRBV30	CAASTGTRLQETQYF	TGTGCGGCCTCCACCGGGACTAGATTACAAGAGACCCAGTACTTC
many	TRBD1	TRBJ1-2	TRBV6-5	CASSYSTGGFGYTF	TGTGCCAGCAGTTACTCGACAGGGGGGTTTGGCTACACCTTC
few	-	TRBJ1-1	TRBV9	CASSEGGGMNTEAFF	TGTGCCAGCAGCGAGGGTGGGGGGATGAACACTGAAGCTTTCTTT
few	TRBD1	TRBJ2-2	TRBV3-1	CASSSPGGRTGELFF	TGTGCCAGCAGCTCACCAGGGGGCCGCACCGGGGAGCTGTTTTTT
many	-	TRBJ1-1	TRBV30	CAWSRNRLTGNTEAFF	TGTGCCTGGAGTAGGAACCGTCTGACAGGGAACACTGAAGCTTTCTTT